Each of the 27 T cell receptor beta chains below was sequenced from the same sample in a study of shared clonotypes between healthy human individuals. Libraries were prepared by immunoSEQ multiplex PCR; TCRdb keeps only in-frame clonotypes and omits some of them. The sample has 2 million to 2.5 million clones, roughly 91% seen once; the top ten hold roughly 1.8%. Only CD45RO-negative cells positively selected for CCR7 counted as naive CD8 cells, so terminally differentiated effector memory CD45RA+ cells were excluded. Sample: naive CD8+ T cells from PBMCs. These receptor sequences come from a man younger than 35 in good health. Some clones in this sample may be carry-over from other donors' samples.

The genes are TRBV9 and TRBJ2-7; 10 nucleotides align to TRBD2. Germline CDR1 reads SGDLS; CDR2 reads YYNGEE. V was clipped by 0 bases and J by 0 bases; unmatched bases: 9. This CDR3 has 18 residues. The CDR3 nucleotides read TGTGCCAGCAGCGTAGGTCAAGCGGGAGGGCCTAGCTCCTACGAGCAGTACTTC. Amino acid sequence: CASSVGQAGGPSSYEQYF.

V usage is TRBV5-8 and J usage is TRBJ2-7; D possibly corresponds to TRBD2 (6 bases). Germline V gene sequence: CDR1 SGHTS, CDR2 YDEGEE. CDR3 length: 13 residues. The V end lost 2 bases, the J end lost 1 base, and 7 bases lay between the germline ends. CDR3 amino acids: CASSFRESYEQYF. As DNA, the CDR3 is TGTGCCAGCAGCTTCCGGGAGTCCTACGAGCAGTACTTC.

The chain employs TRBV27 and TRBJ1-5; D call uncertain. This CDR3 has 12 residues. With 5 bases removed from V and 4 bases from J, the gap between germline ends came to 6 bases. Germline-derived CDR1 and CDR2 are MNHEY and SMNVEV (reference sequence). The CDR3 loop is CASSGENQPQHF. CDR3 DNA: TGTGCCAGCAGTGGGGAAAATCAGCCCCAGCATTTT.

This clone was counted between two and nine times. The rearrangement joins TRBV6-1 to TRBJ1-2, with TRBD1 as a possible D gene (6 bases). Germline CDR1 and CDR2: MNHNS and SASEGT. V lost 7 bases, J lost 8 bases, and 20 bases lay in between. The CDR3 sequence is 14 residues long. The CDR3 here is CASTEGRGLRGYTF. The DNA for the CDR3 is TGTGCCAGCACCGAGGGCAGGGGTTTACGGGGCTACACCTTC.

This sequence joins TRBV5-1 and TRBJ2-5; TRBD2 is a possible D gene (6 bases). The V end was cut by 4 bases, the J end by 4 bases, with 14 bases between. Germline-derived CDR1 and CDR2 are SGHRS and YFSETQ. The CDR3 runs 14 residues. The CDR3, as DNA: TGCGCCAGCAGCCCTTTTATGGAGGGAGAGACCCAGTACTTC. This encodes CASSPFMEGETQYF.

This clone was seen a handful of times. CDR3 residues: CASSLGWNTEAFF. In DNA, the CDR3 is TGCGCCAGCAGCTTGGGTTGGAACACTGAAGCTTTCTTT. J is TRBJ1-1 and V is TRBV5-1; no clear D gene. The V gene lost 0 bases and the J gene lost 1 base, with 4 bases spanning the gap. Germline V gene sequence: CDR1 SGHRS, CDR2 YFSETQ. The length of the CDR3 is 13 residues. Full variable domain (rest looked up from reference TRBV5-1 and TRBJ1-1): KAGVTQTPRYLIKTRGQQVTLSCSPISGHRSVSWYQQTPGQGLQFLFEYFSETQRNKGNFPGRFSGRQFSNSRSEMNVSTLELGDSALYLCASSLGWNTEAFFGQGTRLTVV.

The J gene is TRBJ2-3, the V gene TRBV9; the match to TRBD2 covers 10 bases. Germline V CDR1 and CDR2: SGDLS, YYNGEE. J was trimmed by 5 bases and V by 2 bases; bases with no gene match: 8. CDR3 length: 16 residues. The CDR3 spells CASSVLAGGRGDTQYF. CDR3 in DNA: TGTGCCAGCAGCGTGTTAGCGGGAGGCCGGGGAGATACGCAGTATTTT.

J is TRBJ2-3 and V is TRBV11-2; TRBD2 matches 12 bases. The V gene's germline CDR1 is SGHAT and CDR2 FQNNGV. This CDR3 spans 15 amino acids. J lost 3 bases, V lost 3 bases, and 1 base had no gene match. This CDR3 is CASSFGTSGTDTQYF. The CDR3 region has the DNA TGTGCCAGCAGCTTCGGGACTAGCGGGACAGATACGCAGTATTTT.

The chain links TRBV27 to TRBJ1-2; 10 bases are a match to TRBD1. This CDR3 contains 14 residues. V gave up 6 bases and J gave up 8 bases; unmatched junction bases: 9. The germline V gene has CDR1 MNHEY and CDR2 SMNVEV (reference sequence). CDR3 sequence (DNA): TGTGCCAGCAGAATCAGACAGGGGGCCGGCGGCTACACCTTC. Translated, it gives CASRIRQGAGGYTF.

V and J are TRBV30 and TRBJ1-1, with D possibly matching TRBD1 (5 bases). The CDR3 is 15 amino acids. Germline CDR1 reads GTSNPN; CDR2 reads SVGIG (reference sequence). Trimming left V 2 bases short and J 5 bases short, with 18 bases between. The CDR3 coding sequence is TGTGCCTGGAGTATACGGGGCGCAGGAGTTACTGAAGCTTTCTTT. Its translation: CAWSIRGAGVTEAFF.

The chain recombines TRBV7-9 with TRBJ2-3, with 8 positions matching TRBD1. J gave up 0 bases and V 0 bases, and 8 bases lay outside the gene matches. The CDR3 is made up of 18 amino acids. CDR1 is SEHNR, CDR2 FQNEAQ, per germline (reference sequence). CDR3 residues: CASSLARTRTGSTDTQYF. The CDR3 nucleotides read TGTGCCAGCAGCTTAGCGCGAACCCGGACAGGGAGCACAGATACGCAGTATTTT.

The count of this clone is one. The chain combines TRBV19 with TRBJ1-5, with no clear D. Germline V lookup: CDR1 LNHDA, CDR2 SQIVND (reference sequence). The V end lost 0 bases, the J end lost 3 bases, and 12 bases lay between the germline ends. The CDR3 is 16 residues long. The CDR3 spells CASSIDPENTNQPQHF. The CDR3 coding sequence is TGTGCCAGTAGTATAGATCCAGAAAACACCAATCAGCCCCAGCATTTT.

The chain joins TRBV4-1 to TRBJ1-1, with D uncertain. CDR3 length: 17 amino acids. V was trimmed by 4 bases and J by 0 bases, leaving 18 bases between them. The germline CDR1 and CDR2 sequences are MGHRA and YSYEKL. The CDR3 DNA sequence: TGCGCCAGCAGCCCGCACCCCAGCAGCAAACTGAACACTGAAGCTTTCTTT. This sequence encodes CASSPHPSSKLNTEAFF.

V usage is TRBV25-1 and J usage is TRBJ2-1; 7 bases line up with TRBD2. CDR3 length: 13 residues. Germline CDR1 reads MGHDK; CDR2 reads SYGVNS. V gave up 8 bases and J gave up 7 bases; unmatched junction bases: 8. The CDR3 DNA is TGTGCCAGCCGAGGGGAGGGATGGAATGAGCAGTTCTTC. It encodes CASRGEGWNEQFF.

This clone came up once. In nucleotides, the CDR3 is TGCGCCAGCAGCCTTGGCCCTGGGACCAACAACGAGCAGTACTTC. Translated: CASSLGPGTNNEQYF. The genes are TRBV5-1 and TRBJ2-7; either TRBD1 or TRBD2 may fit D (5 bases each). CDR1 and CDR2 (germline): SGHRS, YFSETQ. The V end was cut by 4 bases, the J end by 5 bases, with 19 bases between. The CDR3 spans 15 residues. Full variable domain (rest looked up from reference TRBV5-1 and TRBJ2-7): KAGVTQTPRYLIKTRGQQVTLSCSPISGHRSVSWYQQTPGQGLQFLFEYFSETQRNKGNFPGRFSGRQFSNSRSEMNVSTLELGDSALYLCASSLGPGTNNEQYFGPGTRLTVT.

The chain uses TRBV5-1 and TRBJ1-2; tentative D call: TRBD1 (6 bases). Trimming cost V 0 bases and J 0 bases, with 12 bases left between them. The CDR3 length is 16 residues. In germline, CDR1 is SGHRS, CDR2 YFSETQ. Here the CDR3 reads CASSLGPEGANYGYTF. The CDR3 DNA is TGCGCCAGCAGCTTGGGTCCCGAGGGGGCTAACTATGGCTACACCTTC.

This clone showed up just once. The chain recombines TRBV27 with TRBJ2-2, with D maybe TRBD1 (5 bases). The CDR3 runs to 17 residues. Germline loops: CDR1 MNHEY, CDR2 SMNVEV (reference sequence). V lost 5 bases, J lost 4 bases, and 20 bases lay in between. CDR3 sequence reads: CASSLFLGQVSTGELFF. CDR3 DNA: TGTGCCAGCAGTCTTTTTTTAGGACAAGTGAGCACCGGGGAGCTGTTTTTT.

The J gene is TRBJ1-4, the V gene TRBV30, with D hard to call. The V gene's germline CDR1 is GTSNPN and CDR2 SVGIG (reference sequence). The CDR3 loop spans 11 amino acids. V was clipped by 0 bases and J by 8 bases, with 4 bases between them. DNA for the CDR3: TGTGCCTGGAGTGTGGAGGAAAAACTGTTTTTT. Protein product: CAWSVEEKLFF.

V is TRBV11-2 and J is TRBJ2-2, with 9 bases identical to TRBD2. After removal of 3 bases from V and 0 bases from J, the junction contained 5 bases not matched to a gene. CDR3 length equals 17 residues. Germline CDR1 reads SGHAT; CDR2 reads FQNNGV. CDR3 bases: TGTGCCAGCAGCTTCCCTAGCGGGATTACGAACACCGGGGAGCTGTTTTTT. It translates to CASSFPSGITNTGELFF.

V usage is TRBV27 and J usage is TRBJ2-1, with 7 bases that match TRBD1. The CDR3 has 14 residues. The germline gives CDR1 MNHEY, CDR2 SMNVEV (reference sequence). V dropped 5 bases and J dropped 5; count of bases not matched to a gene: 6. The CDR3 sequence is CASSRQGHNNEQFF. The CDR3 region has the DNA TGTGCCAGCAGTCGACAGGGACACAACAATGAGCAGTTCTTC.

The sample holds one count of this clone. Other DNA sequences from this sample encode an identical CDR3 as well. The chain has TRBV18 and TRBJ1-1, with TRBD1 matching over 9 bases. Germline V lookup: CDR1 KGHSH, CDR2 LQKENI. This CDR3 region has 15 residues. Unmatched junction bases numbered 0, after V lost 0 bases and J lost 1 base. The DNA for the CDR3 is TGTGCCAGCTCACCACCGACAGGGGGGAACACTGAAGCTTTCTTT. This translates into CASSPPTGGNTEAFF.

CDR3 in amino acids: CASSLLGQGASISYEQYF. Written as DNA, the CDR3 is TGCGCCAGCAGCTTGCTCGGACAGGGGGCCTCAATCTCCTACGAGCAGTACTTC. The chain links TRBV5-1 to TRBJ2-7; 11 positions match TRBD1. CDR3 length: 18 amino acids. The J segment lost 0 bases and the V segment lost 1 base, leaving 9 bases of the junction unmatched. The germline CDR1 and CDR2 sequences are SGHRS and YFSETQ.

The chain joins TRBV9 to TRBJ2-1; no reliable D call. CDR1 and CDR2 (germline): SGDLS, YYNGEE. This CDR3 contains 13 residues. Deletions cut 0 bases from V and 5 bases from J, with 6 bases between. The CDR3 reads CASSVGANNEQFF. DNA of the CDR3: TGTGCCAGCAGCGTAGGGGCTAACAATGAGCAGTTCTTC.

This chain connects TRBV7-6 to TRBJ2-5; D remains unclear. Between the trimmed V and J ends, which lost 0 bases and 2 bases, there was a span of 13 bases. CDR1 SGHVS and CDR2 FNYEAQ come from the germline V gene. The CDR3 consists of 16 residues. The CDR3 spells CASSLAVLAKQETQYF. For the CDR3, the DNA is TGTGCCAGCAGCTTAGCGGTATTGGCTAAACAAGAGACCCAGTACTTC.

This chain joins TRBV14 and TRBJ1-2; D possibly corresponds to TRBD1 (5 bases). CDR3 length: 13 residues. Germline V CDR1 and CDR2: SGHDN, FVKESK. V was shortened by 2 bases and J by 6 bases, with 10 bases between the two germline ends. Written as DNA, the CDR3 is TGTGCCAGCAGCCAACGGAACAGGCATGGCTACACCTTC. Amino acids: CASSQRNRHGYTF.

CDR3: CASSIDREWSTGELFF. Here the CDR3 DNA reads TGTGCCAGTAGTATAGATCGTGAGTGGAGCACCGGGGAGCTGTTTTTT. The genes are TRBV19 and TRBJ2-2; D is unresolved. This CDR3 has 16 amino acids. V was trimmed by 0 bases and J by 4 bases, leaving 12 bases between them. Germline V lookup: CDR1 LNHDA, CDR2 SQIVND (reference sequence). The complete variable domain, with remaining parts taken from reference TRBV19 and TRBJ2-2, reads DGGITQSPKYLFRKEGQNVTLSCEQNLNHDAMYWYRQDPGQGLRLIYYSQIVNDFQKGDIAEGYSVSREKKESFPLTVTSAQKNPTAFYLCASSIDREWSTGELFFGEGSRLTVL.

V and J are TRBV27 and TRBJ2-5, with D perhaps being TRBD1 or TRBD2 (6 bases each). Germline CDR1 and CDR2: MNHEY and SMNVEV (reference sequence). Between the trimmed V and J ends, which lost 4 bases and 4 bases, there was a span of 22 bases. The CDR3 covers 17 residues. The CDR3 loop is CASSSVPVPGAGETQYF. The CDR3 DNA sequence: TGTGCCAGCAGTTCAGTGCCCGTCCCGGGGGCGGGAGAGACCCAGTACTTC.